These 16 T cell receptor beta chains came from one sample sequenced in a study of blood T cell repertoires in COVID-19. Profiled with immunoSEQ multiplex PCR; TCRdb holds only in-frame clones, not every one. The repertoire includes 45,000 to 50,000 clones, 86% of them detected once, and 9.2% sits in the top ten. Sequencing input: peripheral blood. Source of these receptors: a human donor in a cohort sampled during active COVID-19.

The chain recombines TRBV6-6 with TRBJ1-2, with 8 bases aligning to TRBD1. The CDR3 sequence is 15 residues long. V lost 0 bases and J lost 4; bases outside the gene matches: 4. Germline CDR1 reads MNHNY; CDR2 reads SVGAGI (reference sequence). The CDR3 DNA reads TGTGCCAGCAGTTACTCCCAGGGGGCTAGCTATGGCTACACCTTC. Translating it yields CASSYSQGASYGYTF.

The chain employs TRBV18 and TRBJ2-1; D possibly corresponds to TRBD2 (6 bases). This CDR3 region has 13 residues. The ends were cut back, 6 bases at V and 3 bases at J, with 9 bases in the middle. Germline loops: CDR1 KGHSH, CDR2 LQKENI. CDR3 nucleotides: TGTGCCAGCTCGCCGGAGGGCTACAATGAGCAGTTCTTC. It translates to CASSPEGYNEQFF.

The J gene is TRBJ2-3, the V gene TRBV9, with 12 bases that match TRBD2. Germline V lookup: CDR1 SGDLS, CDR2 YYNGEE. V was pared by 0 bases and J by 5 bases, with 4 bases of the junction left unmatched. The CDR3 sequence is 16 residues long. Here the CDR3 DNA reads TGTGCCAGCAGCGTAGATTCTAGCGGGGGGGAAGATACGCAGTATTTT. It translates to CASSVDSSGGEDTQYF.

This clone came up a few times. The chain joins TRBV6-1 to TRBJ2-2; 7 bases match TRBD1. This CDR3 has 17 residues. Trimming at V came to 2 bases and at J to 2 bases, leaving 8 bases not matched to a gene. The germline V gene has CDR1 MNHNS and CDR2 SASEGT. CDR3 in amino acids: CASSEMRGRSNTGELFF. The CDR3 DNA reads TGTGCCAGCAGTGAAATGAGGGGGCGCTCCAACACCGGGGAGCTGTTTTTT.

The DNA of the CDR3 is TGTGCCAGCAGCATAGAGCGGGGGGGCGGGACCCAGTACTTC. Protein: CASSIERGGGTQYF. This sequence joins TRBV7-2 and TRBJ2-5; the match to TRBD2 covers 10 bases. V shed 5 bases, J shed 7 bases, and the junction held 7 bases outside the gene matches. This CDR3 comprises 14 residues. Germline V gene sequence: CDR1 SGHTA, CDR2 FQGNSA. The full variable domain, in which reference TRBV7-2 and TRBJ2-5 provide the parts outside the CDR3, is GAGVSQSPSNKVTEKGKDVELRCDPISGHTALYWYRQSLGQGLEFLIYFQGNSAPDKSGLPSDRFSAERTGGSVSTLTIQRTQQEDSAVYLCASSIERGGGTQYFGPGTRLLVL.

This clone has just one count. The junction shows a germline mismatch at one end, possibly a read error. V and J are TRBV18 and TRBJ2-5; D call uncertain. This CDR3 comprises 12 residues. Germline CDR1 and CDR2: KGHSH and LQKENI. CDR3 DNA sequence: TGTGCCAGCTCACCGCGAAGAGACCCGGAGCACTTC. Protein product: CASSPRRDPEHF. Full variable domain (missing parts from reference TRBV18 and TRBJ2-5): NAGVMQNPRHLVRRRGQEARLRCSPMKGHSHVYWYRQLPEEGLKFMVYLQKENIIDESGMPKERFSAEFPKEGPSILRIQQVVRGDSAAYFCASSPRRDPEHFGPGTRLLVL.

The chain employs TRBV29-1 and TRBJ2-2; the D gene is possibly TRBD2 (6 bases). The germline CDR1 and CDR2 sequences are SQVTM and ANQGSEA. CDR3 size: 15 residues. V lost 1 base, J lost 6 bases, and 15 bases lay in between. Here the CDR3 DNA reads TGCAGCGTTGAAGCCTCGACTAGTGTCTCCGGGGAGCTGTTTTTT. This codes for CSVEASTSVSGELFF.

The chain uses TRBV12-3 or TRBV12-4 and TRBJ2-7; 8 bases line up with TRBD1. The J segment lost 2 bases and the V segment lost 5 bases, leaving 2 bases of the junction unmatched. The CDR3 has 13 amino acids. CDR3 DNA sequence: TGTGCCAGCAGTAAACAGGGGGCCTACGAGCAGTACTTC. This translates into CASSKQGAYEQYF.

The CDR3 is CASSLVRRETQYF. In DNA, the CDR3 is TGTGCCAGCAGCTTAGTGAGGAGGGAGACCCAGTACTTC. The gene calls are TRBV7-2 and TRBJ2-5; maybe TRBD2 (5 bases). Germline values: CDR1 SGHTA, CDR2 FQGNSA. There are 13 residues in the CDR3. Trimming pared 1 base from V and 5 bases from J, leaving 8 bases between.

This chain connects TRBV27 to TRBJ2-1, with TRBD2 matching over 16 bases. Germline V CDR1 and CDR2: MNHEY, SMNVEV (reference sequence). After removal of 7 bases from V and 3 bases from J, the junction contained 9 bases not matched to a gene. The length of the CDR3 is 18 residues. CDR3: CASTPGLAGGPFYNEQFF. CDR3 nucleotides: TGTGCCAGCACCCCGGGACTAGCGGGGGGGCCGTTCTACAATGAGCAGTTCTTC.

This clone was picked up one time. V gene TRBV6-2 or TRBV6-3 combines with J gene TRBJ2-2; a weak D match, TRBD2 (6 bases). Per the germline V gene, CDR1 is MNHEY and CDR2 is SVGEGT. The length of the CDR3 is 15 residues. The V end was cut by 0 bases, the J end by 6 bases, with 11 bases between. Written as DNA, the CDR3 is TGTGCCAGCAGTTACTCCTACGGGGGATCCGGGGAGCTGTTTTTT. It specifies CASSYSYGGSGELFF.

The J gene is TRBJ1-4, the V gene TRBV5-4, with D maybe TRBD1 (6 bases). The ends were cut back, 3 bases at V and 5 bases at J, with 14 bases in the middle. The CDR3 is made up of 15 amino acids. Germline-derived CDR1 and CDR2 are SGHNT and YYREEE (reference sequence). Written as DNA, the CDR3 is TGTGCCAGCAGCTGGAGAGGACAGCCCAATGAAAAACTGTTTTTT. It translates to CASSWRGQPNEKLFF.

This chain links TRBV7-9 with TRBJ2-5; perhaps TRBD1 as D (5 bases). Per germline, CDR1 SEHNR and CDR2 FQNEAQ (reference sequence). CDR3 length: 15 amino acids. V lost 5 bases and J lost 1, with 14 bases in between. CDR3 sequence: CASSPTQVLQETQYF. CDR3 DNA: TGTGCCAGCAGCCCAACACAGGTGCTCCAAGAGACCCAGTACTTC.

The gene calls are TRBV29-1 and TRBJ2-7; no reliable D call. Germline CDR1 SQVTM, CDR2 ANQGSEA. Trimming left V 4 bases short and J 2 bases short, with 6 bases between. The CDR3 is made up of 11 amino acids. The CDR3 DNA is TGCAGCGTTGGACAAACCTACGAGCAGTACTTC. It translates to CSVGQTYEQYF.

The chain links TRBV9 to TRBJ1-5, with D maybe TRBD1 (5 bases). The CDR3 consists of 15 residues. V dropped 6 bases and J dropped 3 bases, with 16 bases sitting between them. CDR1 and CDR2 (germline): SGDLS, YYNGEE. The CDR3 DNA sequence: TGTGCCAGCACCCAGGGTGTTTTGGACAATCAGCCCCAGCATTTT. This translates into CASTQGVLDNQPQHF.

The gene calls are TRBV2 and TRBJ2-5, with TRBD1 identical over 7 bases. The J segment lost 1 base and the V segment lost 4 bases, leaving 3 bases of the junction unmatched. Germline CDR1 reads SNHLY; CDR2 reads FYNNEI. This CDR3 has 14 residues. CDR3 protein: CASSGDRTQETQYF. In DNA form, the CDR3 reads TGTGCCAGCAGTGGGGACAGAACCCAAGAGACCCAGTACTTC.